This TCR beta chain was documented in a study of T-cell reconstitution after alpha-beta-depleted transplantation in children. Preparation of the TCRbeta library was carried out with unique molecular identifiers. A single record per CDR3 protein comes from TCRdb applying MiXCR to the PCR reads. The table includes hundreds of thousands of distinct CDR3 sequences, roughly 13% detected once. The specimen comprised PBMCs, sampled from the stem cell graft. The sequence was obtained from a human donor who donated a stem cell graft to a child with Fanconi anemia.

The CDR3 loop is CASSQDPAGGTGYTF. In nucleotides, the CDR3 is TGCGCCAGCAGCCAAGATCCGGCAGGTGGGACTGGCTACACCTTC. J is TRBJ1-2 and V is TRBV4-1, with D perhaps matching TRBD1 (5 bases). The CDR3 contains 15 residues. V gave up 0 bases and J gave up 7 bases, with 15 bases separating them. Germline V gene sequence: CDR1 MGHRA, CDR2 YSYEKL.